This T cell receptor (beta chain) emerged from a study of blood T cell repertoires in COVID-19. Whole-study context: Donors in the United States, Italy and Spain gave samples during acute or convalescent COVID-19. T cells, B-cell-depleted T cells, or PBMCs provided the cDNA or gDNA that served as material.

TCRdb keeps only in-frame clones here, not all; method: immunoSEQ multiplex PCR. The top ten clones hold around 15% of a sample with about 100,000 clones, approximately 80% of them seen once. CDR1 is LNHDA, CDR2 SQIVND, per germline (reference sequence). The CDR3 contains 12 residues. V gave up 7 bases and J gave up 1 base, with 7 bases separating them. The sample was peripheral blood. The chain employs TRBV19 and TRBJ1-1; no clear D gene. The TCR comes from a man aged 50-59 years with active or convalescent COVID-19. In nucleotides, the CDR3 is TGTGCCAGTAATAAACAGAACACTGAAGCTTTCTTT. It specifies CASNKQNTEAFF.